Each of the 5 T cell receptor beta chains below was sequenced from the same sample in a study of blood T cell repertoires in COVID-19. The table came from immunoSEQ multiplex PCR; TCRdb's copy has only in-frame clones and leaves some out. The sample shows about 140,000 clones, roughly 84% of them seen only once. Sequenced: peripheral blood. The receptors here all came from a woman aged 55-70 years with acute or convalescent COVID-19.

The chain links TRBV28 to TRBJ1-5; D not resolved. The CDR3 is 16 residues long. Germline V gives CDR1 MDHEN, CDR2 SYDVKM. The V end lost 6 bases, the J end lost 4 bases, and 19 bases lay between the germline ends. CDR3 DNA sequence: TGTGCCAGCAGGTCCAATACGGGGAGTCTTAATCAGCCCCAGCATTTT. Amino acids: CASRSNTGSLNQPQHF.

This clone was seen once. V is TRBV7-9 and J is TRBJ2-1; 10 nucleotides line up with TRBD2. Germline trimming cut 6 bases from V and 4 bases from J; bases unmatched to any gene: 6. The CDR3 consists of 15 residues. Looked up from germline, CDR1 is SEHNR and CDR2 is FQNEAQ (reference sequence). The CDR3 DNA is TGTGCCAGCAGTGGAAGCGGGGGGGCTTACAATGAGCAGTTCTTC. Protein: CASSGSGGAYNEQFF.

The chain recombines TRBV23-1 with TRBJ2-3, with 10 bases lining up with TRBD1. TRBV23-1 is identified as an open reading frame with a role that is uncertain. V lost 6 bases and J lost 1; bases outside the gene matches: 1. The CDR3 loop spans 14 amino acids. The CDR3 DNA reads TGCGCCAGCAGGGGGACAGGGGGCACAGATACGCAGTATTTT. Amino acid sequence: CASRGTGGTDTQYF.

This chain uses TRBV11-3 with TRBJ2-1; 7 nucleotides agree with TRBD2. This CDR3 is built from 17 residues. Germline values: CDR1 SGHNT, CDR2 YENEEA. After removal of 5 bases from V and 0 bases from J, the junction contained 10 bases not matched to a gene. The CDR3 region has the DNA TGTGCCAGCAGCAGCCCGGGTCGGGGGGTCTCCTACAATGAGCAGTTCTTC. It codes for CASSSPGRGVSYNEQFF.

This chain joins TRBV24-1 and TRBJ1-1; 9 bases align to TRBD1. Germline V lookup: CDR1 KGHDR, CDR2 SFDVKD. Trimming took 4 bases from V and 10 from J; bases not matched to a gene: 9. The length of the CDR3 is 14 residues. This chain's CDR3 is CATSDDAWGQGAFF. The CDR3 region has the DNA TGTGCCACCAGTGACGATGCTTGGGGACAGGGAGCTTTCTTT.